Below are 32 T cell receptor beta chains sequenced from a single sample in a study of blood T cell repertoires in COVID-19. This table comes from immunoSEQ multiplex PCR, and its TCRdb copy is limited to in-frame clones, with some not included. The table records about 300,000 clones, around nine tenths of them present only once. Sequencing was carried out using peripheral blood. These receptors all stem from a woman under 40 with COVID-19, enrolled during active disease.

The chain links TRBV4-3 to TRBJ2-2; D is perhaps TRBD2 (6 bases). In germline, CDR1 is LGHNA, CDR2 YSLEER. V lost 6 bases and J lost 4, with 15 bases in between. The CDR3 spans 15 residues. CDR3 DNA: TGCGCCAGCAGTCACTTGGGGGGAGGCACCGGGGAGCTGTTTTTT. Protein sequence: CASSHLGGGTGELFF.

This chain uses TRBV5-3 with TRBJ1-2; D is uncertain. TRBV5-3 is an open reading frame whose function is uncertain. The CDR3 is made up of 15 amino acids. Trimming left V 0 bases short and J 0 bases short, with 9 bases between. The CDR3 sequence: CARSLAEGANYGYTF. The CDR3 DNA is TGTGCCAGAAGCTTGGCAGAAGGAGCTAACTATGGCTACACCTTC.

The V and J genes are TRBV6-2 or TRBV6-3 and TRBJ1-1, with TRBD1 as a possible D gene (5 bases). The germline V gene encodes CDR1 MNHEY and CDR2 SVGEGT. This CDR3 is built from 14 residues. V lost 5 bases, J lost 3 bases, and 13 bases lay in between. CDR3 sequence: CASSPDSFYTEAFF. DNA for the CDR3: TGTGCCAGCAGTCCCGACAGCTTTTACACTGAAGCTTTCTTT.

V gene TRBV7-8 combines with J gene TRBJ1-5, with a tentative D call TRBD1 (5 bases). Germline V gene data show CDR1 as SGHVS and CDR2 as FQNEAQ. Between the trimmed V and J ends, which lost 2 bases and 7 bases, there was a span of 18 bases. There are 16 residues in the CDR3. The CDR3 sequence: CASSLFRDVFAQPQHF. In nucleotides, the CDR3 is TGTGCCAGCAGCTTATTCAGGGATGTCTTCGCGCAGCCCCAGCATTTT.

V and J are TRBV5-1 and TRBJ1-1, with D unresolved. The germline V gene has CDR1 SGHRS and CDR2 YFSETQ. CDR3 size: 13 residues. Trimming left V 5 bases short and J 1 base short, with 9 bases between. The CDR3, as DNA: TGCGCCAGCAGGTTGAACTCGAACACTGAAGCTTTCTTT. This encodes CASRLNSNTEAFF.

This chain links TRBV11-2 with TRBJ2-5; 9 nucleotides align to TRBD2. V shed 5 bases, J shed 3 bases, and the junction held 10 bases outside the gene matches. The CDR3 extends over 16 amino acids. The V gene's germline CDR1 is SGHAT and CDR2 FQNNGV. CDR3 bases: TGTGCCAGCAGCCTCCTAGCGGGGCTGGATAAAGAGACCCAGTACTTC. Its protein is CASSLLAGLDKETQYF.

The chain combines TRBV13 with TRBJ2-1; no definite D call. The CDR3 is 15 amino acids. The germline V gene encodes CDR1 PRHDT and CDR2 FYEKMQ (reference sequence). Between the trimmed V and J ends, which lost 5 bases and 2 bases, there was a span of 13 bases. The CDR3 loop reads CASSIYKNTYNEQFF. CDR3 sequence (DNA): TGTGCCAGCAGCATTTACAAAAATACCTACAATGAGCAGTTCTTC.

V usage is TRBV6-5 and J usage is TRBJ1-5, with TRBD1 identical over 9 bases. V dropped 7 bases and J dropped 6; count of bases not matched to a gene: 7. The CDR3 length is 14 residues. Germline V CDR1 and CDR2: MNHEY, SVGAGI. The CDR3 DNA reads as TGTGCCAGCACTCCGGGACAGGGAAGTCAGCCCCAGCATTTT. The encoded protein is CASTPGQGSQPQHF.

The genes are TRBV28 and TRBJ1-2, with D maybe TRBD1 (5 bases). The CDR3 runs 12 residues. From germline, CDR1 is MDHEN and CDR2 SYDVKM. With 2 bases removed from V and 5 bases from J, the gap between germline ends came to 6 bases. The DNA for the CDR3 is TGTGCCAGCAGTTTAGGGGGGTATGGCTACACCTTC. Encoded protein: CASSLGGYGYTF.

The chain employs TRBV27 and TRBJ2-2; 12 nucleotides agree with TRBD2. CDR1 and CDR2 (germline): MNHEY, SMNVEV (reference sequence). V was pared by 6 bases and J by 1 base, with 18 bases of the junction left unmatched. This CDR3 is 21 amino acids long. This chain's CDR3 is CASSHKRGLAGTLMNTGELFF. Here the CDR3 DNA reads TGTGCCAGCAGCCACAAGCGAGGACTAGCGGGGACCCTGATGAACACCGGGGAGCTGTTTTTT.

The CDR3 region is CASSTLTRQGLSYTF. The CDR3 nucleotides read TGTGCCAGCAGTACGCTTACCCGACAGGGCCTGAGCTACACCTTC. V is TRBV6-5 and J is TRBJ1-2; TRBD1 agrees at 7 bases. The junction had 15 bases not matched to a gene; V was cut back by 5 bases and J by 9 bases. This CDR3 is 15 amino acids long. Germline loops: CDR1 MNHEY, CDR2 SVGAGI.

The J gene is TRBJ1-2, the V gene TRBV2; D gene ambiguous. The V end was cut by 3 bases, the J end by 6 bases, with 14 bases between. Germline CDR1 SNHLY, CDR2 FYNNEI. The CDR3 extends over 14 amino acids. CDR3 region: CASSENSVVNGYTF. In DNA form, the CDR3 reads TGTGCCAGCAGTGAGAACAGTGTGGTAAATGGCTACACCTTC. The variable domain in full, completed from reference TRBV2 and TRBJ1-2, reads EPEVTQTPSHQVTQMGQEVILRCVPISNHLYFYWYRQILGQKVEFLVSFYNNEISEKSEIFDDQFSVERPDGSNFTLKIRSTKLEDSAMYFCASSENSVVNGYTFGSGTRLTVV.

The chain has TRBV7-8 and TRBJ1-1, with D possibly TRBD1 on 5 matching bases. The CDR3 runs to 15 residues. The V and J ends lost 0 bases and 5 bases respectively, with 13 bases between them. Germline CDR1 is SGHVS and CDR2 is FQNEAQ. The CDR3, as DNA: TGTGCCAGCAGCTTAGCGTTCGGGGGAGATACTGAAGCTTTCTTT. It yields the protein CASSLAFGGDTEAFF.

This chain connects TRBV19 to TRBJ1-6; D ambiguous. Trimming took off 6 bases at V and 7 bases at J, with 13 bases between the two ends. Germline V gene lookup returns CDR1 LNHDA and CDR2 SQIVND (reference sequence). The CDR3 contains 14 residues. The CDR3 sequence is CASRSHGGNSPLHF. Written as DNA, the CDR3 is TGTGCCAGTAGGTCTCACGGCGGGAATTCACCCCTCCACTTT.

The rearrangement links TRBV5-5 to TRBJ1-3; D not resolved. The CDR3 is 15 residues long. V lost 0 bases and J 0 bases, leaving 7 bases between the germline ends. Looked up from germline, CDR1 is SGHKS and CDR2 is YYEKEE (reference sequence). The CDR3 here is CASSLGSSSGNTIYF. The CDR3 DNA reads TGTGCCAGCAGCTTGGGTAGTAGCTCTGGAAACACCATATATTTT.

The chain is built from TRBV6-5 and TRBJ2-1; 10 bases align to TRBD1. The V and J ends lost 4 bases and 3 bases, in that order; junction bases with no gene match: 3. The germline CDR1 and CDR2 sequences are MNHEY and SVGAGI. This CDR3 spans 15 amino acids. CDR3: CASSSGTGDYNEQFF. The CDR3 nucleotides are TGTGCCAGCAGTTCCGGGACAGGGGACTACAATGAGCAGTTCTTC.

Concerning this clone itself: Relative to the germline gene, one junction end is altered; a read error may explain this. V gene TRBV5-1 combines with J gene TRBJ2-1; possible D gene TRBD1, 6 bases. In germline, CDR1 is SGHRS, CDR2 YFSETQ. The CDR3 covers 16 residues. The CDR3 coding sequence is TGCGCTAGCAGCTTGGTCGGGGACATGACCTACAATGAGCAGTTCTTC. It codes for CASSLVGDMTYNEQFF. The full variable domain, its missing parts supplied by reference TRBV5-1 and TRBJ2-1, is KAGVTQTPRYLIKTRGQQVTLSCSPISGHRSVSWYQQTPGQGLQFLFEYFSETQRNKGNFPGRFSGRQFSNSRSEMNVSTLELGDSALYLCASSLVGDMTYNEQFFGPGTRLTVL.

V and J are TRBV18 and TRBJ1-2, with 7 positions matching TRBD1. Germline assignment: CDR1 KGHSH and CDR2 LQKENI. J gave up 5 bases and V 3 bases, and 9 bases lay outside the gene matches. The CDR3 consists of 15 residues. The CDR3 is CASSPSAGTDYGYTF. The CDR3 coding sequence is TGTGCCAGCTCACCCTCGGCCGGGACAGATTATGGCTACACCTTC.

V usage is TRBV30 and J usage is TRBJ1-6; D perhaps matches TRBD1 (6 bases). Trimming cost V 2 bases and J 8 bases, with 13 bases left between them. In germline, CDR1 is GTSNPN, CDR2 SVGIG (reference sequence). The CDR3 loop spans 14 amino acids. CDR3: CAWSSGGLDSPLHF. Written as DNA, the CDR3 is TGTGCCTGGAGTAGTGGGGGCTTGGATTCACCCCTCCACTTT. The whole variable domain, filled in from reference TRBV30 and TRBJ1-6, reads SQTIHQWPATLVQPVGSPLSLECTVEGTSNPNLYWYRQAAGRGLQLLFYSVGIGQISSEVPQNLSASRPQDRQFILSSKKLLLSDSGFYLCAWSSGGLDSPLHFGNGTRLTVT.

V gene TRBV18 combines with J gene TRBJ2-1, with D perhaps TRBD2 (6 bases). V lost 5 bases to trimming and J lost 6 bases, with 11 bases between them. The CDR3 is 13 amino acids. Germline V gene lookup returns CDR1 KGHSH and CDR2 LQKENI. The CDR3 here is CASSSSTSNEQFF. The CDR3 DNA follows: TGTGCCAGCTCATCCTCGACTAGCAATGAGCAGTTCTTC.

On this clone: The conserved phenylalanine or tryptophan normally closing the CDR3 is absent here, so this likely arose from a read error. It is unclear where the CDR3 begins or ends on the DNA, so no DNA is shown, and the CDR3 is as TCRdb lists it. The chain employs TRBV3-1 (or the pseudogene TRBV3-2) and TRBJ1-2; no check of the table's D call, TRBD1, against the DNA was made. Germline V CDR1 and CDR2: LGHDT, YNNKEL (reference sequence). Inclusive of both ends, the CDR3 amounts to 13 amino acids. The chain's CDR3 is CASSQGGRGWKMI.

The CDR3, as DNA: TGTGCCAGCAGCGCCCCGGTCGGTTCCTGGGAGGCTGAAGCTTTCTTT. It specifies CASSAPVGSWEAEAFF. This chain uses TRBV13 with TRBJ1-1; D is unresolved. CDR3 size: 16 residues. Trimming pared 5 bases from V and 6 bases from J, leaving 22 bases between. Germline loops: CDR1 PRHDT, CDR2 FYEKMQ (reference sequence).

The chain links TRBV15 to TRBJ1-1; D unresolved. CDR3 size: 13 residues. Trimming shortened V by 1 base and J by 4 bases, and 7 bases separated the two germline ends. Per the germline V gene, CDR1 is LNHNV and CDR2 is YYDKDF (reference sequence). The CDR3 nucleotides are TGTGCCACCAGCAGAGCTTCGGGCACTGAAGCTTTCTTT. Translation: CATSRASGTEAFF.

V is TRBV29-1 and J is TRBJ2-1; TRBD2 aligns across 12 bases. This CDR3 has 14 amino acids. Trimming at V came to 5 bases and at J to 2 bases, leaving 1 base not matched to a gene. CDR1 and CDR2 from the germline V gene are SQVTM and ANQGSEA. The DNA of the CDR3 is TGCAGCGTTCGACTAGCGGGGGCCTACAATGAGCAGTTCTTC. Its translation: CSVRLAGAYNEQFF.

CDR3 nucleotide sequence: TGTGCCAGCAGCTCGGCAGACAGGGGTCGCTACACCTTC. It is translated as CASSSADRGRYTF. The rearrangement uses TRBV7-2 and TRBJ1-2, with 8 positions matching TRBD1. The CDR3 covers 13 residues. Germline V gene data show CDR1 as SGHTA and CDR2 as FQGNSA. With V trimmed by 4 bases and J by 9 bases, 7 bases remained unmatched. The complete variable domain, with remaining parts taken from reference TRBV7-2 and TRBJ1-2, reads GAGVSQSPSNKVTEKGKDVELRCDPISGHTALYWYRQSLGQGLEFLIYFQGNSAPDKSGLPSDRFSAERTGGSVSTLTIQRTQQEDSAVYLCASSSADRGRYTFGSGTRLTVV.

CDR3 coding DNA: TGTGCCAGCAGCTTAGTAGGGGCCGCAGATACGCAGTATTTT. Encoded protein: CASSLVGAADTQYF. The rearrangement links TRBV7-6 to TRBJ2-3; perhaps TRBD1 as D (5 bases). V lost 1 base, J lost 4 bases, and 9 bases lay in between. The CDR3 has 14 residues. Germline V gene sequence: CDR1 SGHVS, CDR2 FNYEAQ.

The V and J genes are TRBV28 and TRBJ2-7, with a tentative D call TRBD1 (6 bases). This CDR3 region has 14 residues. Trimming took 4 bases from V and 0 from J, leaving 10 bases between them. The V gene's germline CDR1 is MDHEN and CDR2 SYDVKM. For the CDR3, the DNA is TGTGCCAGCAGTTGGTCAGGGGCCTCCTACGAGCAGTACGTC. The encoded protein is CASSWSGASYEQYV.

The chain carries TRBV4-3 and TRBJ2-1; D possibly corresponds to TRBD2 (6 bases). CDR1 LGHNA and CDR2 YSLEER come from the germline V gene. There are 14 residues in the CDR3. V lost 0 bases and J 8 bases, leaving 11 bases between the germline ends. The CDR3 is CASSQDRDWDEQFF. The CDR3 DNA is TGCGCCAGCAGCCAAGATCGGGACTGGGATGAGCAGTTCTTC.

This clone was found a few times. This chain joins TRBV6-2 or TRBV6-3 and TRBJ1-5; no firm D call. V was clipped by 4 bases and J by 1 base, with 8 bases between them. The length of the CDR3 is 14 residues. CDR1 and CDR2 from the germline V gene are MNHEY and SVGEGT. The CDR3 loop is CASSSPRSNQPQHF. For the CDR3, the DNA is TGTGCCAGCAGTTCCCCTAGGAGCAATCAGCCCCAGCATTTT.

The V gene is TRBV4-1, the J gene TRBJ1-4; D unclear. The CDR3 extends over 13 amino acids. Germline lookup yields CDR1 MGHRA and CDR2 YSYEKL. V dropped 4 bases and J dropped 5 bases, with 8 bases sitting between them. The CDR3 protein is CASSPLANEKLFF. CDR3 DNA: TGCGCCAGCAGCCCCCTTGCGAATGAAAAACTGTTTTTT.

The CDR3 sequence: CASRAGGHYGYTF. In DNA, the CDR3 is TGTGCCAGTCGAGCCGGGGGTCACTATGGCTACACCTTC. The chain is built from TRBV25-1 and TRBJ1-2; D is possibly TRBD1 (5 bases). The CDR3 extends over 13 amino acids. CDR1 is MGHDK, CDR2 SYGVNS, per germline. Trimming stripped 9 bases from V and 3 bases from J, with 14 bases between.

This sequence joins TRBV6-4 and TRBJ2-7; TRBD1 is a possible D gene (5 bases). Germline V gives CDR1 MRHNA, CDR2 SNTAGT. CDR3 length equals 14 residues. Trimming cost V 5 bases and J 0 bases, with 11 bases left between them. The chain's CDR3 is CASSRQGSSYEQYV. CDR3 DNA: TGTGCCAGCAGTAGGCAGGGATCCTCCTACGAGCAGTACGTC.